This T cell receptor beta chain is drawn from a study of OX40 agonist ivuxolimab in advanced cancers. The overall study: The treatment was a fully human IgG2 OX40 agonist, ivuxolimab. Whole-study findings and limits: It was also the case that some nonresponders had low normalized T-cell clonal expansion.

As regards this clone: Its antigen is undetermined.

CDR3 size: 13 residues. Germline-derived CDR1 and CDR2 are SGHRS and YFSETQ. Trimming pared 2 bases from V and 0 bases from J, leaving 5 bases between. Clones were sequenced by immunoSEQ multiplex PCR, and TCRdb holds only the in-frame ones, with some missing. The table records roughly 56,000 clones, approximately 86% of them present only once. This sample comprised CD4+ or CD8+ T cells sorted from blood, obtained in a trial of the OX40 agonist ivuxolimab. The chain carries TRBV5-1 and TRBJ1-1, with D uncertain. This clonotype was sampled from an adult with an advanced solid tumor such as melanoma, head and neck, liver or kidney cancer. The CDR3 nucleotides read TGCGCCAGCAGCTTTGAGGTGAACACTGAAGCTTTCTTT. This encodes CASSFEVNTEAFF.